Sequencing of this T cell receptor (beta chain) was carried out in a study of control samples from healthy donors and cancer patients. CDR1 is SEHNR, CDR2 FQNEAQ, per germline (reference sequence). This CDR3 is 11 amino acids long. Trimming removed 3 bases from V and 7 bases from J, with 6 bases in between. The protocol was immunoSEQ multiplex PCR, while the TCRdb copy is restricted to in-frame clones and leaves out a portion. The sample table includes about 190,000 clones. Specimen: blood. The clonotype comes from a woman in her thirties in good health. This chain joins TRBV7-9 and TRBJ1-1; unclear D gene. The CDR3 DNA sequence: TGTGCCAGCAGCTTCGGGAGTGAAGCTTTCTTT. Translated, it gives CASSFGSEAFF.